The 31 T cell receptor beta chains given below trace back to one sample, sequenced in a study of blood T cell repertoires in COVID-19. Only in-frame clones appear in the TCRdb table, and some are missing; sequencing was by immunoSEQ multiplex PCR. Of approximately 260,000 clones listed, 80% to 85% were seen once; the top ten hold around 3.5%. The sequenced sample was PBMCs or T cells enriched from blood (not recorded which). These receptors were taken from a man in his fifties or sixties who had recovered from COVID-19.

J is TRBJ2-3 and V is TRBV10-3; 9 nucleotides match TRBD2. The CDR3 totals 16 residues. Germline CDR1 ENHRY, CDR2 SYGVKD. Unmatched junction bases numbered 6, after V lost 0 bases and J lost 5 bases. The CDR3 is CAISESGGGALDTQYF. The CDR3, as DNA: TGTGCCATCAGTGAGTCAGGCGGGGGGGCCTTAGATACGCAGTATTTT.

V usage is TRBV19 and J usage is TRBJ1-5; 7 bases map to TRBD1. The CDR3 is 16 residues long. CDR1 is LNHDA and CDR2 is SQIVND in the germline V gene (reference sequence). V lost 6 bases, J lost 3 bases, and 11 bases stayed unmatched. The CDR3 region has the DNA TGTGCCAGTAGCACACAGGGGTCACAGCTCAATCAGCCCCAGCATTTT. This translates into CASSTQGSQLNQPQHF.

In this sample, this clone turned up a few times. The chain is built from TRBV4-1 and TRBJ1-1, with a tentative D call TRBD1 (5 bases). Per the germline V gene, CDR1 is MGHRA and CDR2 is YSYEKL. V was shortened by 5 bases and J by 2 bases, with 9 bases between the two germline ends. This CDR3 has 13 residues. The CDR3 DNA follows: TGCGCCAGCAGCAGACAGACCAACACTGAAGCTTTCTTT. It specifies CASSRQTNTEAFF.

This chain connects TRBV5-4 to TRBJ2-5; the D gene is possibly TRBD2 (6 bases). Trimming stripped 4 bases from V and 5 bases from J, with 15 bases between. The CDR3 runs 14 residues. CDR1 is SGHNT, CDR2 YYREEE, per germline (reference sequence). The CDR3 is CASSGDWGRETQYF. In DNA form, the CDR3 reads TGTGCCAGCAGCGGGGACTGGGGGAGGGAGACCCAGTACTTC.

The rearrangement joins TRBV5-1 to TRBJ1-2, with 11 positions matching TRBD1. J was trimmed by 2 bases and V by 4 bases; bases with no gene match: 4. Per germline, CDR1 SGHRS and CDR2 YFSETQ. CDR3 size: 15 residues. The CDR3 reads CASSPGDRGNYGYTF. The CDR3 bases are TGCGCCAGCAGCCCCGGGGACAGGGGGAACTATGGCTACACCTTC.

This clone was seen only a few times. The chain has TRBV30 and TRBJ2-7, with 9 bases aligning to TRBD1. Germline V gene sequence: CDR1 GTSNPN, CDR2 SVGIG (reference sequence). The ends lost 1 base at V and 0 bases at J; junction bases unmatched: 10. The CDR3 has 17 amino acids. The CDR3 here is CAWSARLGTGSSYEQYF. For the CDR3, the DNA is TGTGCCTGGAGTGCCAGGTTGGGGACAGGGTCCTCCTACGAGCAGTACTTC.

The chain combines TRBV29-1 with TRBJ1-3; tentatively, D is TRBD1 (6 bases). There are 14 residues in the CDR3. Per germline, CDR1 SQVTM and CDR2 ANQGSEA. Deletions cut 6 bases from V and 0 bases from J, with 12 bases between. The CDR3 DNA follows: TGCAGCGTCCGGACAGCCGACTCTGGAAACACCATATATTTT. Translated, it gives CSVRTADSGNTIYF.

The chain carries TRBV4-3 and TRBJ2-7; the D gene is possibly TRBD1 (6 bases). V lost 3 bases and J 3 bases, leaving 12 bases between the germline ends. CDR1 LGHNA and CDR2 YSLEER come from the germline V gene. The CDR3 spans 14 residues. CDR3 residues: CASSHNGQNYEQYF. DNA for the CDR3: TGCGCCAGCAGCCATAACGGACAGAACTACGAGCAGTACTTC.

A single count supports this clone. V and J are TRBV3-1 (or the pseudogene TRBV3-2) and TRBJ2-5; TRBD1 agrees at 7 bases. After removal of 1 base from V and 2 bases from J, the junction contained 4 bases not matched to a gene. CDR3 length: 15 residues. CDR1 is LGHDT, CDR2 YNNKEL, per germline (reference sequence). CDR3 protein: CASSQASGQQETQYF. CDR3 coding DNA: TGTGCCAGCAGCCAAGCCTCGGGACAGCAAGAGACCCAGTACTTC.

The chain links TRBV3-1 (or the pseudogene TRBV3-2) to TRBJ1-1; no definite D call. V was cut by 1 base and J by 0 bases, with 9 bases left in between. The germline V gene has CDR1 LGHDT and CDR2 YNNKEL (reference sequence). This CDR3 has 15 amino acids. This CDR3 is CASSQVNSLNTEAFF. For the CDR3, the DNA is TGTGCCAGCAGCCAAGTAAACAGTTTGAACACTGAAGCTTTCTTT.

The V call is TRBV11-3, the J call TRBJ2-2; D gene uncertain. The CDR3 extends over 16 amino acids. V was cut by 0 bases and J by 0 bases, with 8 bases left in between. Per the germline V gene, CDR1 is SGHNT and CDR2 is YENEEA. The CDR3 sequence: CASSLDPRANTGELFF. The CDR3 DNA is TGTGCCAGCAGCTTAGACCCACGCGCGAACACCGGGGAGCTGTTTTTT.

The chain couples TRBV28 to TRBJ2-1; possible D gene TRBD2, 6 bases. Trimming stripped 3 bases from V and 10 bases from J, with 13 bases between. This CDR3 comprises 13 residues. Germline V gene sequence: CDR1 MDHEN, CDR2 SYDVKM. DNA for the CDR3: TGTGCCAGCAGTTTCCGGGGACTGCCAGAGCAGTTCTTC. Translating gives CASSFRGLPEQFF.

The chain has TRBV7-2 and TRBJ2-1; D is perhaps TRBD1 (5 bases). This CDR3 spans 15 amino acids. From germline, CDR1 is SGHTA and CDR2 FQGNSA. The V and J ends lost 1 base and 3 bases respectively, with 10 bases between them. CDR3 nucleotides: TGTGCCAGCAGCTTAGGGCAGGGCTACTACAATGAGCAGTTCTTC. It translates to CASSLGQGYYNEQFF.

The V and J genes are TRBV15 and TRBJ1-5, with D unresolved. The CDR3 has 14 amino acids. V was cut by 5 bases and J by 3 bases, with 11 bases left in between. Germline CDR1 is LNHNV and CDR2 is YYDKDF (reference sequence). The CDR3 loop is CATSRAGNNQPQHF. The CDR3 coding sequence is TGTGCCACCAGCCGAGCCGGGAACAATCAGCCCCAGCATTTT.

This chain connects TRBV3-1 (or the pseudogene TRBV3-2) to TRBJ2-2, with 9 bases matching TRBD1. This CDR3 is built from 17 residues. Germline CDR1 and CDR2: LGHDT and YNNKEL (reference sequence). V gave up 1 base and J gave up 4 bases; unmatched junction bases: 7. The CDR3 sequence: CASSQGTGETGTGELFF. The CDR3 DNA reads TGTGCCAGCAGCCAAGGGACAGGGGAAACGGGCACCGGGGAGCTGTTTTTT.

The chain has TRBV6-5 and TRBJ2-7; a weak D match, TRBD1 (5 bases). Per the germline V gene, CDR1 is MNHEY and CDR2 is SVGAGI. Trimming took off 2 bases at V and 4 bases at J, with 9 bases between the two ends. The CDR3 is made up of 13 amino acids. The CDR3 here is CASSYLREYEQYF. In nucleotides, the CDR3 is TGTGCCAGCAGTTACCTCAGGGAATACGAGCAGTACTTC.

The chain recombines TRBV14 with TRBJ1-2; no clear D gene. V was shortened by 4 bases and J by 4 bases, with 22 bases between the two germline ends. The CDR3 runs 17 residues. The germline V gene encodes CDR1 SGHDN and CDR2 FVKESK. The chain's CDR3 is CASSPGSLGGSPYGYTF. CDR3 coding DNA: TGTGCCAGCAGCCCCGGCTCCCTTGGAGGTTCCCCCTATGGCTACACCTTC.

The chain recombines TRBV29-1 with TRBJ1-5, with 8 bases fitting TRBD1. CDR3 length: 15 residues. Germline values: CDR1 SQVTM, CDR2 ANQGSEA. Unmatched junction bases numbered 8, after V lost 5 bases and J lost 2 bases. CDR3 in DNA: TGCAGCGTTATTACAGGGGGGAGTGGCAATCAGCCCCAGCATTTT. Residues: CSVITGGSGNQPQHF.

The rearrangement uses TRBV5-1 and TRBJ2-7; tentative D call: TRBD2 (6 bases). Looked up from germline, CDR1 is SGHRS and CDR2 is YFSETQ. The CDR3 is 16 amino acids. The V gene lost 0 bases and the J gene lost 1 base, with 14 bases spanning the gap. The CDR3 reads CASSLDGGANSYEQYF. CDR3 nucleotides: TGCGCCAGCAGCTTGGATGGAGGGGCCAATTCCTACGAGCAGTACTTC.

Here the CDR3 DNA reads TGTGCCAGCTCACCAGTCTCGGGGGGGGCCACTGGGGCCAACGTCCTGACTTTC. This encodes CASSPVSGGATGANVLTF. V is TRBV18 and J is TRBJ2-6; 8 positions agree with TRBD2. This CDR3 is 18 amino acids long. Trimming at V came to 2 bases and at J to 2 bases, leaving 8 bases not matched to a gene. The germline gives CDR1 KGHSH, CDR2 LQKENI.

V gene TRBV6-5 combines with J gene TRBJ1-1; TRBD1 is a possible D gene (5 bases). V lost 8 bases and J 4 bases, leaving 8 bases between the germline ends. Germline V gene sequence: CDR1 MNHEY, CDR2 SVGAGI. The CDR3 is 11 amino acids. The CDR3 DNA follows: TGTGCCAGCTGGGGACTCACTGAAGCTTTCTTT. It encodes CASWGLTEAFF.

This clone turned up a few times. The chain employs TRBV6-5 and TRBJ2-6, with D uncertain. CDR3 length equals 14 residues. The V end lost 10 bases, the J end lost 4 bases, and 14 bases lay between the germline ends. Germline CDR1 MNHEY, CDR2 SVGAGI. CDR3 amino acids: CATTTTTGANVLTF. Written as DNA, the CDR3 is TGTGCCACTACTACTACAACGGGGGCCAACGTCCTGACTTTC.

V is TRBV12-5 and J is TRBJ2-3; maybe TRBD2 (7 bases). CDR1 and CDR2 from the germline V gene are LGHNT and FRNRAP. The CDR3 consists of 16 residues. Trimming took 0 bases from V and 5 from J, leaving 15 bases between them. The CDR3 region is CASGLVKGGAIDTQYF. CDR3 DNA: TGTGCTAGTGGTTTGGTAAAAGGGGGGGCAATAGATACGCAGTATTTT.

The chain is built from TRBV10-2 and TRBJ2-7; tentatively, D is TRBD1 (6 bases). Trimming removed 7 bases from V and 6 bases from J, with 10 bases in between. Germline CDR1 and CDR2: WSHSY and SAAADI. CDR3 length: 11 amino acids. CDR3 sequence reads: CASTQGPEQYF. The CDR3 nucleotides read TGCGCCAGCACACAGGGTCCCGAGCAGTACTTC.

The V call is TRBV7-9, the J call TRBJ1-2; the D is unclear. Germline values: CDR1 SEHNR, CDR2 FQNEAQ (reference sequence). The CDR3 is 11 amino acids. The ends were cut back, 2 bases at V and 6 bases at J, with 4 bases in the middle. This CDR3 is CASSLINGYTF. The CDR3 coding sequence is TGTGCCAGCAGCTTAATAAATGGCTACACCTTC.

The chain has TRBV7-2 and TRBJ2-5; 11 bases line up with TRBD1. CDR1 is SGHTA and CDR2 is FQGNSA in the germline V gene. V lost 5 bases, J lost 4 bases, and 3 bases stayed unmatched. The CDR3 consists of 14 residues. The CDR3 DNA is TGTGCCAGCAGCCGGACAGGGGGCGGAGAGACCCAGTACTTC. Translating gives CASSRTGGGETQYF.

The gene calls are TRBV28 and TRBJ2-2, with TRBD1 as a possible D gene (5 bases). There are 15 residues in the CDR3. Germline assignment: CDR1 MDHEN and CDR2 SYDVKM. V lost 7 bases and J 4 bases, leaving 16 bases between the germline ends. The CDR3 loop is CASTTGPEGTGELFF. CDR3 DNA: TGTGCCAGCACAACAGGTCCCGAAGGCACCGGGGAGCTGTTTTTT.

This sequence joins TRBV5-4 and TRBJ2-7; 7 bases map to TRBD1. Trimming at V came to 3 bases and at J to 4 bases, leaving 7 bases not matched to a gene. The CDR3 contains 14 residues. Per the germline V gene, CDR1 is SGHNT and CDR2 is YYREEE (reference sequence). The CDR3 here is CASSSRGIRYEQYF. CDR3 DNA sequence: TGTGCCAGCAGCTCCAGGGGGATTCGATACGAGCAGTACTTC.

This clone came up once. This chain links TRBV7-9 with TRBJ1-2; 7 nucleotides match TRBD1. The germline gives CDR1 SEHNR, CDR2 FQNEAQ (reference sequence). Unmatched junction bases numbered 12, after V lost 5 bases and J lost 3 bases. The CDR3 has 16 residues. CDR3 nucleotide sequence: TGTGCCAGCAGCCCGCGGGATCGCAGGGGGTACTATGGCTACACCTTC. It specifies CASSPRDRRGYYGYTF.

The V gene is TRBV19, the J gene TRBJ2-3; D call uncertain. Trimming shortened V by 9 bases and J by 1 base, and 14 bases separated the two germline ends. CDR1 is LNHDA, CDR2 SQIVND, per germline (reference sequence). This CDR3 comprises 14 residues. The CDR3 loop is CASKSERGTDTQYF. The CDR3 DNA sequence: TGTGCCAGCAAGTCAGAACGGGGCACAGATACGCAGTATTTT.

The CDR3 region has the DNA TGTGCCAGCAGCGTAAACAGGAACACTGAAGCTTTCTTT. Its protein is CASSVNRNTEAFF. This chain uses TRBV2 with TRBJ1-1, with unresolved D. V was trimmed by 6 bases and J by 1 base, leaving 9 bases between them. CDR1 is SNHLY and CDR2 is FYNNEI in the germline V gene. This CDR3 has 13 amino acids.